The text below deals with one TCR beta chain. Its antigen is currently unknown. The source of the sample is a study of Ad26.COV2.S vaccination and SARS-CoV-2 variants. Study findings and constraints: The breadth of spike-specific CD8+ and CD4+ T cell responses after vaccination was reportedly substantial.

Here immunoSEQ multiplex PCR was the method, and the copy in TCRdb shows in-frame clones only, minus some. The sample shows fewer than 400,000 clones, roughly 90% of them seen only once. V gave up 4 bases and J gave up 3 bases, with 9 bases separating them. Germline V gene data show CDR1 as KGHSY and CDR2 as FQNENV. The length of the CDR3 is 13 residues. The treatment here: roughly 18 received Ad26.COV2.S at low or high dose, single or two shots; about 5 received placebo; per-sample allocation not given. Vaccine and placebo recipients were sampled on day 63 after the first injection. The chain carries TRBV16 and TRBJ1-2; weak D call: TRBD1 (5 bases). The material sequenced was peripheral blood, taken in a trial of Ad26.COV2.S vaccine versus placebo. The source is a person aged 18-65 years who received the Ad26.COV2.S COVID-19 vaccine or a placebo. This CDR3 is CASSLQGHYGYTF. The CDR3 DNA is TGTGCCAGCAGCCTTCAGGGCCACTATGGCTACACCTTC. Full variable domain (remainder filled in from reference TRBV16 and TRBJ1-2): GEEVAQTPKHLVRGEGQKAKLYCAPIKGHSYVFWYQQVLKNEFKFLISFQNENVFDETGMPKERFSAKCLPNSPCSLEIQATKLEDSAVYFCASSLQGHYGYTFGSGTRLTVV.